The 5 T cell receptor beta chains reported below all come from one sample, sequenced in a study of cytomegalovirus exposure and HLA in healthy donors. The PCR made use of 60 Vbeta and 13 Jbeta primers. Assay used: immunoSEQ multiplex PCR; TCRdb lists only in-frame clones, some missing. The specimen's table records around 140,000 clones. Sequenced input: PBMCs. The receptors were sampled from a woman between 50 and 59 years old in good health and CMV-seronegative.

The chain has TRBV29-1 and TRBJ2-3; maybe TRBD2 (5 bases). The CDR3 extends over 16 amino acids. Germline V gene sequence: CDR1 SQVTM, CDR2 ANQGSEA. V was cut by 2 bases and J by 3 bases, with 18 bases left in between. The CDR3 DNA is TGCAGCGTTGAAAGTCGGGAAGCGGTTTCAACAGATACGCAGTATTTT. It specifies CSVESREAVSTDTQYF.

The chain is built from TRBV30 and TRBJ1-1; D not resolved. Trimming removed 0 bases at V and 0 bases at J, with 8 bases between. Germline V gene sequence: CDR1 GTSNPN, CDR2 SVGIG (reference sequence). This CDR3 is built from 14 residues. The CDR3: CAWSVATVNTEAFF. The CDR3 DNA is TGTGCCTGGAGTGTCGCAACAGTGAACACTGAAGCTTTCTTT.

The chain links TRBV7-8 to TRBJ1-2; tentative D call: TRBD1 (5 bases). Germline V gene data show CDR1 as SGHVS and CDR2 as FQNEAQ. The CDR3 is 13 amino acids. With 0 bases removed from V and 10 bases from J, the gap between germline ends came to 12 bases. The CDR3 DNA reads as TGTGCCAGCAGCTTAGCGCCGGGGGAGGTCTACACCTTC. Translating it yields CASSLAPGEVYTF.

The CDR3 DNA follows: TGTGCCAGCAGCCGGACAGGGGATCCCGGGGAGCTGTTTTTT. Amino acid sequence: CASSRTGDPGELFF. The rearrangement joins TRBV6-6 to TRBJ2-2, with 9 bases fitting TRBD1. V was clipped by 6 bases and J by 6 bases; unmatched bases: 5. Germline values: CDR1 MNHNY, CDR2 SVGAGI (reference sequence). The CDR3 totals 14 residues.

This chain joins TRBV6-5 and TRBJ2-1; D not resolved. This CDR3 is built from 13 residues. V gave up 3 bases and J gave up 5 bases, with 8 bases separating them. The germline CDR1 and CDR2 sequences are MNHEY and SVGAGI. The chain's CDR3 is CASSYNSDNEQFF. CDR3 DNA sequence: TGTGCCAGCAGTTATAATTCGGACAATGAGCAGTTCTTC.